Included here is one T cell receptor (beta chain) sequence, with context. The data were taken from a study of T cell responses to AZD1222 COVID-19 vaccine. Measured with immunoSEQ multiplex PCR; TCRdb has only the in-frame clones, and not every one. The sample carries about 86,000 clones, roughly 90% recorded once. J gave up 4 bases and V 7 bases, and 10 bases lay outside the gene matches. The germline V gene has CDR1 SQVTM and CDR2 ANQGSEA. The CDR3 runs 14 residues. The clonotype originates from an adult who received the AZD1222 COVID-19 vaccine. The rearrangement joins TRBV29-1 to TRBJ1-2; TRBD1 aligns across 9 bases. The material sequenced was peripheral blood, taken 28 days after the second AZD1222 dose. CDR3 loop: CSAPWDRASYGYTF. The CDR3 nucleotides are TGCAGCGCCCCCTGGGACAGGGCTTCCTATGGCTACACCTTC.